This T cell receptor beta chain was documented in a study of T cell responses to AZD1222 COVID-19 vaccine. V lost 7 bases and J lost 4; bases outside the gene matches: 9. CDR1 is LNHDA and CDR2 is SQIVND in the germline V gene (reference sequence). This CDR3 is 15 amino acids long. Method: immunoSEQ multiplex PCR; TCRdb's copy keeps in-frame clones and lacks some. This table has under 150,000 clones, roughly 91% appearing once. Study-level results: Donors, mostly white British, included more females; clonal diversity was possibly underestimated. Spike regions recognized by vaccine-associated CD4 TCRs spanned the protein, led by 160-218 and 743-854.

This clone was counted between two and nine times. Its antigen is not known. The rearrangement joins TRBV19 to TRBJ1-2; 10 bases match TRBD1. The input for sequencing was peripheral blood, taken on day 0 of AZD1222 vaccination. The TCR sequence derives from an adult in good health. The CDR3 sequence is CASTFRTGGIYGYTF. The CDR3 DNA sequence: TGTGCCAGTACGTTCCGGACAGGGGGAATCTATGGCTACACCTTC.